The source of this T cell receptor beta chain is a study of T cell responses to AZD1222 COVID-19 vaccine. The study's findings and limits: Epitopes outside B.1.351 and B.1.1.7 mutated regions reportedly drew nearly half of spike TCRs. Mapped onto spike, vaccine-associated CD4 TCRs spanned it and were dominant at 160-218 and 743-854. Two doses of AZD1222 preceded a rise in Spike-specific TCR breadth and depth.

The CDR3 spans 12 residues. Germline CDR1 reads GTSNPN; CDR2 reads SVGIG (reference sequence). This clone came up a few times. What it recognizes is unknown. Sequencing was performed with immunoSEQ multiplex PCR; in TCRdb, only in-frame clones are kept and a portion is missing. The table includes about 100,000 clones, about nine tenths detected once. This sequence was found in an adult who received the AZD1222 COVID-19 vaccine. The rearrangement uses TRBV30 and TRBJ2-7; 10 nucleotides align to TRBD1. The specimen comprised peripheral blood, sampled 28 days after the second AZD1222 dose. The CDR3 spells CTSGQGSGEQYF. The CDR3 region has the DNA TGTACTTCGGGACAGGGGTCCGGGGAGCAGTACTTC. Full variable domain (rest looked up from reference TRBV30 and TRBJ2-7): SQTIHQWPATLVQPVGSPLSLECTVEGTSNPNLYWYRQAAGRGLQLLFYSVGIGQISSEVPQNLSASRPQDRQFILSSKKLLLSDSGFYLCTSGQGSGEQYFGPGTRLTVT.